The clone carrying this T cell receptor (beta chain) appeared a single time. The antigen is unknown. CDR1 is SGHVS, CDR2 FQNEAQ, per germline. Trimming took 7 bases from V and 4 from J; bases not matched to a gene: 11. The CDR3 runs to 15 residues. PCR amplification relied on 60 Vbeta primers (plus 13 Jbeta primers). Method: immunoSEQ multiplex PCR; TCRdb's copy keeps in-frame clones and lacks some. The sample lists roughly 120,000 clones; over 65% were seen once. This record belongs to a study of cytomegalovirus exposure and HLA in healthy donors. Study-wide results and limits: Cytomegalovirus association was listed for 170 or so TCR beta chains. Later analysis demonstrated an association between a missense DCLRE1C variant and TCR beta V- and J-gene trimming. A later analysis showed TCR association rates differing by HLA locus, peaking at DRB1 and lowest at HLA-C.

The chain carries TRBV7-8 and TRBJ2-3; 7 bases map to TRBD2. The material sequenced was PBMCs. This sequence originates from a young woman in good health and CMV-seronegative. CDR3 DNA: TGTGCCAGCAACCTTCTGTCGGGGGGTTCAGATACGCAGTATTTT. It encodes CASNLLSGGSDTQYF. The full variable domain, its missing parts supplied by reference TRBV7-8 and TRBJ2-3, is GAGVSQSPRYKVAKRGQDVALRCDPISGHVSLFWYQQALGQGPEFLTYFQNEAQLDKSGLPSDRFFAERPEGSVSTLKIQRTQQEDSAVYLCASNLLSGGSDTQYFGPGTRLTVL.